The 4 T cell receptor beta chains below all came from one sample that was sequenced in a study of blood T cell repertoires in COVID-19. Clones were sequenced by immunoSEQ multiplex PCR, and TCRdb holds only the in-frame ones, with some missing. The data contain 300,000 to 400,000 clones, approximately 89% of them singletons. Sequencing was carried out using PBMCs or T cells enriched from blood (not recorded which). These receptors were obtained from a man aged 25-45 years who had recovered from COVID-19.

This clone was detected only once. The V and J genes are TRBV10-3 and TRBJ1-5, with TRBD1 matching 8 bases. V lost 6 bases and J lost 0; bases outside the gene matches: 1. The length of the CDR3 is 14 residues. Per germline, CDR1 ENHRY and CDR2 SYGVKD. The CDR3 sequence is CAIRQGDSNQPQHF. CDR3 in DNA: TGTGCCATCAGACAGGGGGATAGCAATCAGCCCCAGCATTTT.

The CDR3 spells CASSLTYSNQPQHF. The CDR3 DNA reads TGTGCCAGCAGCCTCACCTATAGCAATCAGCCCCAGCATTTT. The chain has TRBV11-2 and TRBJ1-5; no definite D call. V shed 5 bases and J shed 0 bases, with 8 bases lying between them. This CDR3 is 14 amino acids long. The germline V gene has CDR1 SGHAT and CDR2 FQNNGV. The whole variable domain, remainder taken from reference TRBV11-2 and TRBJ1-5, is EAGVAQSPRYKIIEKRQSVAFWCNPISGHATLYWYQQILGQGPKLLIQFQNNGVVDDSQLPKDRFSAERLKGVDSTLKIQPAKLEDSAVYLCASSLTYSNQPQHFGDGTRLSIL.

The chain links TRBV5-1 to TRBJ2-7, with D maybe TRBD2 (7 bases). Germline-derived CDR1 and CDR2 are SGHRS and YFSETQ. The CDR3 is 13 amino acids. Trimming cost V 4 bases and J 7 bases, with 15 bases left between them. CDR3 nucleotide sequence: TGCGCCAGCAGCCGGGGGACTACAGGGGAGCAGTACTTC. The encoded protein is CASSRGTTGEQYF.

The rearrangement joins TRBV11-2 to TRBJ2-3; D not certain. CDR1 is SGHAT and CDR2 is FQNNGV in the germline V gene. V shed 5 bases and J shed 4 bases, with 7 bases lying between them. This CDR3 comprises 12 residues. Written as DNA, the CDR3 is TGTGCCAGCAGCCTAATAGCAGATACGCAGTATTTT. Translating gives CASSLIADTQYF.